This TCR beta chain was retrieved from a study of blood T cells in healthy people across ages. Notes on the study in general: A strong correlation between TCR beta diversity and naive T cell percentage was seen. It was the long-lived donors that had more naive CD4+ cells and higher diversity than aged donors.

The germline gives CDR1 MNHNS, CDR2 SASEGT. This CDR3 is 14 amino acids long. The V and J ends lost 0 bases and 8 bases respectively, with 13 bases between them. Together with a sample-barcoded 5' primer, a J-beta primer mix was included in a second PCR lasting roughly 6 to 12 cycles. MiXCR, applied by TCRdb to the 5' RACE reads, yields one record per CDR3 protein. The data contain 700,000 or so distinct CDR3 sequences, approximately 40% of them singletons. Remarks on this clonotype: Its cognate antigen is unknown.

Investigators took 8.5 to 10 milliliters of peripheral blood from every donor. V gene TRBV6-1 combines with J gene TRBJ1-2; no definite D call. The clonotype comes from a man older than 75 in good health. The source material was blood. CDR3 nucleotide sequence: TGTGCCAGCAGTGAAGCGGGTGATTTTAACGGCTACACCTTC. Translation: CASSEAGDFNGYTF.